The entry below describes one T cell receptor (beta chain). The antigen remains unidentified. The data are from a study of cytomegalovirus exposure and HLA in healthy donors. Study as a whole: Earlier, about 179 million T cells were analyzed, and some 120 million unique TCR beta sequences were found among them.

Study results and limitations: Serostatus for CMV was the only available immune exposure information. The authors excluded some V segments, including TRBV6-2 and TRBV6-3, as indistinguishable. Several of the most significant clusters were apparently associated with common viral pathogens in a later analysis.

The CDR3 consists of 15 residues. Trimming left V 0 bases short and J 1 base short, with 8 bases between. Per the germline V gene, CDR1 is SGDLS and CDR2 is YYNGEE. The PCR was carried out with 60 Vbeta primers and 13 Jbeta primers. Clones were read by immunoSEQ multiplex PCR, and TCRdb kept only the in-frame ones, dropping some. Among over 150,000 clones, about four fifths were seen once, and the ten largest hold 7.4%. The source material was PBMCs. The receptor's source is a male donor in good health and CMV-seropositive. V and J are TRBV9 and TRBJ2-1, with unresolved D. The CDR3 sequence is CASSVDSTSYNEQFF. DNA for the CDR3: TGTGCCAGCAGCGTAGACAGCACTTCCTACAATGAGCAGTTCTTC. Full variable domain (outside the CDR3, taken from reference TRBV9 and TRBJ2-1): DSGVTQTPKHLITATGQRVTLRCSPRSGDLSVYWYQQSLDQGLQFLIQYYNGEERAKGNILERFSAQQFPDLHSELNLSSLELGDSALYFCASSVDSTSYNEQFFGPGTRLTVL.